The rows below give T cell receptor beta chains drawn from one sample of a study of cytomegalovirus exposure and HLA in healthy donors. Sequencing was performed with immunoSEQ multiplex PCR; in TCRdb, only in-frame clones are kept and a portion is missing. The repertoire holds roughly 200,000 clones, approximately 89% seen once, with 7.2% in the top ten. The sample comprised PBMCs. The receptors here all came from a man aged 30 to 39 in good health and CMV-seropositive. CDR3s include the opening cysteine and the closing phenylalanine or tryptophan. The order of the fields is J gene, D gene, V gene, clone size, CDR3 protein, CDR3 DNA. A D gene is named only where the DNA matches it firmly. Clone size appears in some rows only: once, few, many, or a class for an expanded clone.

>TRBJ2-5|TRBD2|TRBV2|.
CASSDGLAGMFETQYF
TGTGCCAGCAGTGACGGACTAGCGGGGATGTTCGAGACCCAGTACTTC
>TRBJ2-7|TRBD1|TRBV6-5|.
CASKSGTAAYEQYF
TGTGCCAGCAAATCCGGGACAGCGGCCTACGAGCAGTACTTC
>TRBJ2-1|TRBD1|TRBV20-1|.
CSATTGEQFF
TGCAGTGCTACAACAGGGGAACAGTTCTTC
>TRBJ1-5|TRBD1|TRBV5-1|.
CASSTGTGKDGSNQPQHF
TGCGCCAGCAGCACCGGGACAGGTAAAGACGGTAGCAATCAGCCCCAGCATTTT
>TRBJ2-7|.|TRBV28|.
CASSSYGGAPYEQYF
TGTGCCAGCAGCTCCTATGGGGGGGCCCCCTACGAGCAGTACTTC
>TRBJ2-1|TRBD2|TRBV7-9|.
CASRSGSSYNEQFF
TGTGCCAGCAGAAGCGGGAGCTCCTACAATGAGCAGTTCTTC
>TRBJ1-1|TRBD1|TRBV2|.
CASIPGQENTEAFF
TGTGCCAGCATTCCGGGACAGGAGAACACTGAAGCTTTCTTT
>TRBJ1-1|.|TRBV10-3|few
CAISESQDLNTEAFF
TGTGCCATCAGTGAGTCCCAAGACTTGAACACTGAAGCTTTCTTT
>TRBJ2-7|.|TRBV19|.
CASSIVAGPYEQYF
TGTGCCAGTAGTATAGTGGCGGGGCCCTACGAGCAGTACTTC
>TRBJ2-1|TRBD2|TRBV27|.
CASSITTGGLMGQFF
TGTGCCAGCAGTATCACAACGGGAGGGCTTATGGGGCAGTTCTTC
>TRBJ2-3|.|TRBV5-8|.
CASSFWGSHGDTQYF
TGTGCCAGCAGCTTCTGGGGGTCACACGGGGATACGCAGTATTTT
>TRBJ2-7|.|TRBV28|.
CASSQTDRYYEQYF
TGTGCCAGCAGTCAGACTGACAGATACTACGAGCAGTACTTC
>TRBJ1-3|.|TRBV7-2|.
CASSLESSGNTIYF
TGTGCCAGCAGCTTAGAGAGCTCTGGAAACACCATATATTTT
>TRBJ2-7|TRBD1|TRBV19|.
CASRNRGAYEQYF
TGTGCCAGTAGAAACAGGGGCGCGTACGAGCAGTACTTC
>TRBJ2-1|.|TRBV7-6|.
CASSLREDAYNEQFF
TGTGCCAGCAGCTTAAGGGAGGACGCCTACAATGAGCAGTTCTTC
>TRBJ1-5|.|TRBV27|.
CASSYASLGGNQPQHF
TGTGCCAGCAGTTATGCATCTCTGGGCGGGAATCAGCCCCAGCATTTT
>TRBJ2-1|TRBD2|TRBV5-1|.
CASSLEPISGRVNNEQFF
TGCGCCAGCAGCTTGGAACCCATTAGCGGGAGGGTTAACAATGAGCAGTTCTTC
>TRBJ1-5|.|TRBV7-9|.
CASSLASLAGQPQHF
TGTGCCAGCAGCTTAGCCAGCTTAGCCGGTCAGCCCCAGCATTTT
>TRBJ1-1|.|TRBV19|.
CASSIGVDEAFF
TGTGCCAGTAGTATTGGGGTGGATGAAGCTTTCTTT
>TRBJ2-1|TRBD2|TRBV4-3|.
CASSQDRAGGPNEQFF
TGCGCCAGCAGCCAAGATCGGGCGGGGGGGCCCAATGAGCAGTTCTTC
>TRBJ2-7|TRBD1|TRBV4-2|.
CASSHPTGGTGPNEQYF
TGTGCCAGCAGCCATCCCACCGGGGGGACAGGGCCCAACGAGCAGTACTTC
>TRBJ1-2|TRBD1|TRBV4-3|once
CASSPTGQGTFGYTF
TGCGCCAGCAGTCCTACGGGACAGGGGACTTTTGGCTACACCTTC
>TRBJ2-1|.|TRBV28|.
CASSLAGVYEQFF
TGTGCCAGCAGCCTCGCTGGGGTTTATGAGCAGTTCTTC
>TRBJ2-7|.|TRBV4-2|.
CASSQEEFYEQYF
TGTGCCAGCAGCCAAGAGGAATTCTACGAGCAGTACTTC
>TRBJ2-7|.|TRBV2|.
CATRPNPTIEQYF
TGTGCCACTAGGCCTAACCCCACTATCGAGCAGTACTTC
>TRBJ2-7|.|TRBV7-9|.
CASSIEDNYEQYF
TGTGCCAGCAGTATAGAAGACAACTACGAGCAGTACTTC
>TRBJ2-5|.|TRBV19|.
CASSETTGRRTQYF
TGTGCCAGTAGTGAAACGACAGGTAGAAGGACCCAGTACTTC
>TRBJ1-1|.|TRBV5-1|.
CASSLRGGTEAFF
TGCGCCAGCAGCTTAAGGGGAGGGACTGAAGCTTTCTTT
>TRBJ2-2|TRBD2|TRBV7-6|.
CASSLDSLLAGGEGTGELFF
TGTGCCAGCAGCTTAGATTCCCTACTAGCGGGTGGCGAGGGCACCGGGGAGCTGTTTTTT
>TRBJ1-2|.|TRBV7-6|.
CASSLTEGIDYGYTF
TGTGCCAGCAGCTTAACAGAGGGCATCGACTATGGCTACACCTTC
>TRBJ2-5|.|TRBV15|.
CATSRDSGREETQYF
TGTGCCACCAGCAGAGATAGTGGCAGGGAAGAGACCCAGTACTTC
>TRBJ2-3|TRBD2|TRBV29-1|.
CSVDGLAGVEDTQYF
TGCAGCGTTGATGGACTAGCGGGAGTGGAGGATACGCAGTATTTT
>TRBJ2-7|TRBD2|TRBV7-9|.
CASSLTASGTHEQYF
TGTGCCAGCAGCTTAACCGCTAGCGGGACCCACGAGCAGTACTTC
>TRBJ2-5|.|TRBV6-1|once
CASSLALRVETQYF
TGTGCCAGCAGCCTGGCCCTTCGCGTCGAGACCCAGTACTTC
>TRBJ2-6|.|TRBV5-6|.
CASSLPRSSGANVLTF
TGTGCCAGCAGCTTGCCCAGAAGCTCTGGGGCCAACGTCCTGACTTTC
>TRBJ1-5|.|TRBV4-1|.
CASSQVVGQPQHF
TGCGCCAGCAGCCAAGTTGTGGGACAGCCCCAGCATTTT
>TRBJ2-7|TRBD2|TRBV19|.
CASSIDGGLTYEQYF
TGTGCCAGTAGTATAGATGGGGGACTAACCTACGAGCAGTACTTC
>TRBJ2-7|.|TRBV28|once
CASSLQSGRYEQYF
TGTGCCAGCAGTTTACAATCAGGGAGGTACGAGCAGTACTTC
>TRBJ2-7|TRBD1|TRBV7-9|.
CASSLGQEYSYEQYF
TGTGCCAGCAGCCTGGGACAGGAGTACTCCTACGAGCAGTACTTC
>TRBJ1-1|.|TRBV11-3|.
CASSLGQNTEAFF
TGTGCCAGCAGCCTTGGACAGAACACTGAAGCTTTCTTT